This TCR beta chain was captured in a study of T cells in Graves' hyperthyroidism and ophthalmopathy. Study-wide context: Prior to any treatment, at the point of initial diagnosis, peripheral blood was collected.

Regions amplified from RNA transcripts were the TCR beta CDR3 regions. HTBI primers were used for first-round RT-PCR of the TCR CDR3. TCRdb re-derived calls from the multiplex PCR reads in MiXCR, one entry per CDR3 protein. The sample has 340,000 or so distinct CDR3 sequences, about 18% seen once. At least ten counts were recorded for this clonotype. Sequencing was performed on blood. This sequence was found in a woman aged 50 to 60 with Graves' hyperthyroidism.

CDR3 residues: CASSRTRADNEQFF. CDR3 DNA: TGTGCCAGCAGCAGGACTAGGGCTGACAATGAGCAGTTCTTC. The V and J genes are TRBV12-3 or TRBV12-4 and TRBJ2-1; 7 nucleotides match TRBD2. The V and J ends lost 6 bases and 5 bases, in that order; junction bases with no gene match: 7. This CDR3 spans 14 amino acids.